The TCR beta chain under discussion was sequenced for a study of lymphopenia after photon versus proton radiotherapy. Study-level results: Under photons, naive T cells and diversity fell while effector/memory populations rose. Post-nadir TCR diversity decline inversely tracked overall survival among those who died. Oligoclonal CD8+ Temra expansion after nadir drove photon patients' diversity drop. Survival link was tested only in deceased patients; proton benefit remains a possibility.

The CDR3 extends over 16 amino acids. Germline values: CDR1 MDHEN, CDR2 SYDVKM. With V trimmed by 4 bases and J by 2 bases, 7 bases remained unmatched. Assay used: immunoSEQ multiplex PCR; TCRdb lists only in-frame clones, some missing. In the table there are approximately 71,000 clones, around 90% of which are singletons. A remark on this clone: Its antigen remains unknown.

This sample comprised peripheral blood, obtained from a patient treated with photon-based radiotherapy. The chain joins TRBV28 to TRBJ2-1; TRBD2 aligns across 8 bases. The TCR was taken from a woman between 65 and 79 years old with pancreatic cancer. CDR3: CASSSRAGEAYNEQFF. CDR3 in DNA: TGTGCCAGCAGTTCTAGAGCGGGAGAGGCCTACAATGAGCAGTTCTTC. Filled out from reference TRBV28 and TRBJ2-1, the complete variable domain reads DVKVTQSSRYLVKRTGEKVFLECVQDMDHENMFWYRQDPGLGLRLIYFSYDVKMKEKGDIPEGYSVSREKKERFSLILESASTNQTSMYLCASSSRAGEAYNEQFFGPGTRLTVL.